This is a list of T cell receptor beta chains from one sample in a study of blood T cells in healthy people across ages. TCRdb re-called the 5' RACE reads with MiXCR, one entry per CDR3 protein. The table has 1.5 million or so distinct CDR3 sequences, around 39% seen once. Material for sequencing was blood. These TCRs come from a woman under 30 in good health. Both conserved end residues are part of each CDR3. D genes are given only for firm matches. Clone sizes are given selectively: once, few, many, or a class where the clone is expanded.

abundance	d_gene	v_gene	j_gene	CDR3nt	CDR3aa
few	TRBD1	TRBV6-1	TRBJ1-1	TGTGTCCTTAGGACAGGTACTGAAGCTTTCTTT	CVLRTGTEAFF
few	NA	TRBV7-2	TRBJ2-1	TGTGCCAGCAGTTCCGGGACGCCATCCTACAATGAGCAGTTCTTC	CASSSGTPSYNEQFF
once	NA	TRBV2	TRBJ1-1	TGTGCCAGCAAAGCTCCCGGCGTTGGGGGAATTGGGACTGAAGCTTTCTTT	CASKAPGVGGIGTEAFF
NA	NA	TRBV7-7	TRBJ2-5	TGTGCCAGCAGCGCCCGGGAGATATCAGATGAGCAGTACTTC	CASSAREISDEQYF
few	TRBD2	TRBV6-1	TRBJ2-3	TGTGCCAGCAGGATGACTAGCCGGCAAATGATAGATACGCAGTATTTT	CASRMTSRQMIDTQYF
NA	TRBD2	TRBV2	TRBJ2-1	TGTGCCAGCAGTGAAGGGTGGCTAGCGGGAGTGGAGGAGCAGTTCTTC	CASSEGWLAGVEEQFF
few	NA	TRBV9	TRBJ2-7	TGTGCCAGCAGCGTAGGAGCCGGGCTCTCCTACGAGCAGTACTTC	CASSVGAGLSYEQYF
NA	NA	TRBV21-1	TRBJ2-7	TGTGCCAGCAGCAACAGCGGTCCCACCTACGAGCAGTACTTC	CASSNSGPTYEQYF
NA	NA	TRBV4-1	TRBJ1-5	TGCGCCAGCAGCCAAGATCCTCCTGGGGGGAGTCAGCCCCAGCATTTT	CASSQDPPGGSQPQHF
NA	NA	TRBV7-3	TRBJ1-6	TGTGCCTCGGGGGGAGGGTCTGATAATTCACCCCTCCACTTT	CASGGGSDNSPLHF
NA	TRBD1	TRBV6-6	TRBJ2-3	TGTGCCAGCAGTCCCGGACAGGTGCGCACAGATACGCAGTATTTT	CASSPGQVRTDTQYF
few	NA	TRBV9	TRBJ1-5	TGTGCCAGCAGCGTAGCAGTCAGTGGCCAGCCCCAGCATTTT	CASSVAVSGQPQHF
few	NA	TRBV7-6	TRBJ2-5	TGTGCCAGCATGGGCTCCTACCAAGAGACCCAGTACTTC	CASMGSYQETQYF
NA	NA	TRBV4-1	TRBJ2-1	TGCGCCAGCAGCCAAGCCGGGGCCCACGGAGGTGAGCAGTTCTTC	CASSQAGAHGGEQFF
few	NA	TRBV29-1	TRBJ1-1	TGCAGCGTTGAACGACCGAACACTGAAGCTTTCTTT	CSVERPNTEAFF
few	NA	TRBV2	TRBJ2-7	TGTGCCAGCAGGGGGATCTCCTACGAGCAGTACTTC	CASRGISYEQYF
NA	NA	TRBV5-5	TRBJ1-4	TGTGCCAGCAGCTCCCTCGGACAGATTAATGAAAAACTGTTTTTT	CASSSLGQINEKLFF
NA	NA	TRBV3-1	TRBJ2-2	TGTGCCAGCAGCCAACTTTCAACTGCCGGGGAGCTGTTTTTT	CASSQLSTAGELFF
once	NA	TRBV12-5	TRBJ1-5	TGTGCTAGTGGTTTGGTTGGGGGAGGGAATCAGCCCCAGCATTTT	CASGLVGGGNQPQHF
NA	NA	TRBV4-2	TRBJ1-1	TGTGCCAGCACCAAAGCGGGTGCCCACACTGAAGCTTTCTTT	CASTKAGAHTEAFF
NA	TRBD1	TRBV20-1	TRBJ1-1	TGCAGTGCTAGATCAGACAGGGTGAACACTGAAGCTTTCTTT	CSARSDRVNTEAFF
NA	NA	TRBV27	TRBJ1-2	TGTGCCAGCAGTCCGGTCCAGACCTATGGCTACACCTTC	CASSPVQTYGYTF
NA	NA	TRBV12-3/TRBV12-4	TRBJ1-1	TGTGCCAGCACCCCCAGGGCGGGTGACACTGAAGCTTTCTTC	CASTPRAGDTEAFF
few	TRBD2	TRBV12-3/TRBV12-4	TRBJ2-1	TGTGCCAGCAACTCCCTAGCGGGAGACTCCTACAATGAGCAGTTCTTC	CASNSLAGDSYNEQFF
NA	NA	TRBV27	TRBJ1-1	TGTGCCAGCAGTTTCTTACGCCGGGTGGGAGGGGAGAACACTGAAGCTTTCTTT	CASSFLRRVGGENTEAFF
once	NA	TRBV12-5	TRBJ2-2	TGTGCTAGTGGTACAATAACCGGGACAACGAACACCGGGGAGCTGTTTTTT	CASGTITGTTNTGELFF
NA	NA	TRBV27	TRBJ1-1	TGTGCCAGCAGCTTCACAAGGGGGGGGCTTTTCTTCGGTGAAGCTTTCTTT	CASSFTRGGLFFGEAFF
once	TRBD1	TRBV12-3/TRBV12-4	TRBJ2-4	TGTGCCAGCAGTCGTCAAGGGGGCCGAGAGCAGTACTTC	CASSRQGGREQYF
NA	NA	TRBV18	TRBJ2-5	TGTGCCAGTATCGGCAGGCGTGAAGAGACCCAGTACTTC	CASIGRREETQYF
NA	NA	TRBV20-1	TRBJ2-3	TGCAGTGCCCCCCAGGCGGATAGGCACTCAGATACGCAGTATTTT	CSAPQADRHSDTQYF
NA	NA	TRBV7-2	TRBJ1-1	TGTGCCAGCAGCGTAGTGTGGGGCACTGAAGCTTTCTTT	CASSVVWGTEAFF
NA	NA	TRBV21-1	TRBJ2-2	TGTGCCCCAGGCCGGGAGGACGCGCAAAAACAAAGGAACACCGGGGAGCTGTTTTTT	CAPGREDAQKQRNTGELFF
few	TRBD1	TRBV27	TRBJ2-7	TGTGCCAGCAGTTCCGGACAGGTAACCTACGAGCAGTACTTC	CASSSGQVTYEQYF
once	TRBD2	TRBV3-1	TRBJ2-1	TGTGCCAGCAGCCGGTGGACTAGCGGGGGGTTATACAATGAGCAGTTCTTC	CASSRWTSGGLYNEQFF
NA	TRBD2	TRBV18	TRBJ2-3	TGTGCCAGCTCAGAGACTAGCGGGGTCGCAGATACGCAGTATTTT	CASSETSGVADTQYF
NA	NA	TRBV2	TRBJ2-3	TGTGCCAGCAGTGTCACAGCCCTTAGCACAGATACGCAGTATTTT	CASSVTALSTDTQYF
NA	TRBD2	TRBV27	TRBJ2-7	TGTGCCAGCAGTTGGGGACTAAACTCCTACGAGCAGTACTTC	CASSWGLNSYEQYF
NA	TRBD1	TRBV12-3/TRBV12-4	TRBJ2-2	TGTGCCAGCACCCTTGCTATAGGACAGGGGGCGGTCGGGGAGCTGTTTTTT	CASTLAIGQGAVGELFF
NA	NA	TRBV20-1	TRBJ1-5	TGCAGTGCTAGAGATTTCCAGAGAAATAGCAATCAGCCCCAGCATTTT	CSARDFQRNSNQPQHF
few	TRBD1	TRBV28	TRBJ1-2	TGTGCCAGCTTGGGGAAACGGACAGGGGCCTATGGCTACACCTTC	CASLGKRTGAYGYTF
NA	NA	TRBV5-4	TRBJ2-4	TGTGCCAGCAGCTGGGGCGGGGGCTCAAAAAACATTCAGTACTTC	CASSWGGGSKNIQYF
few	NA	TRBV15	TRBJ1-1	TGTGCCACCAGCACGCAGGAGGGGAGCACTGAAGCTTTCTTT	CATSTQEGSTEAFF
few	NA	TRBV6-5	TRBJ2-5	TGTGCCAGCAGTGTCCGGGCTGGGAGAGAGGAGACCCAGTACTTC	CASSVRAGREETQYF
few	NA	TRBV27	TRBJ2-5	TGTGCCAGCAGTTTAAAGACCCGACAAGAGACCCAGTACTTC	CASSLKTRQETQYF